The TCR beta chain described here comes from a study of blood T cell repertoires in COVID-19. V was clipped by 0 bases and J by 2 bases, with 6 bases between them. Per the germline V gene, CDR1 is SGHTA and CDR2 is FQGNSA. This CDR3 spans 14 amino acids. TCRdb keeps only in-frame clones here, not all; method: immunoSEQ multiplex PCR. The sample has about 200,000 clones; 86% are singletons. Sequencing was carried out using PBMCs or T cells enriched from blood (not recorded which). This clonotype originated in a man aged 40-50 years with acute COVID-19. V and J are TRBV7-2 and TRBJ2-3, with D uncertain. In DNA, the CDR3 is TGTGCCAGCAGCTTAGCGTCCTTCACAGATACGCAGTATTTT. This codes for CASSLASFTDTQYF.